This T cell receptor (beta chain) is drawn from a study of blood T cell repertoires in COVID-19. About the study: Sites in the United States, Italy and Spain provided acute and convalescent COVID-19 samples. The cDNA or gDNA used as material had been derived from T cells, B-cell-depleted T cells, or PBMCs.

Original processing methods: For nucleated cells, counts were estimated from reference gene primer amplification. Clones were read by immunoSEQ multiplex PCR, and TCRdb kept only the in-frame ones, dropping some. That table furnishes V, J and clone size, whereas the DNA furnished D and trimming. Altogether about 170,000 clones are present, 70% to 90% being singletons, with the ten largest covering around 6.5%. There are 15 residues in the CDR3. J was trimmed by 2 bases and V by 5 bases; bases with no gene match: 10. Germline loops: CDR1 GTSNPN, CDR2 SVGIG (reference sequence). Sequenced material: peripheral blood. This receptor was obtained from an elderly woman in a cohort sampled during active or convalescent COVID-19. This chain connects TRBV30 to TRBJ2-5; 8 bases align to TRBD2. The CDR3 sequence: CAWGGGLARQETQYF. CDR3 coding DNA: TGTGCCTGGGGCGGCGGACTAGCACGGCAAGAGACCCAGTACTTC.